This T cell receptor beta chain was profiled in a study of blood T cell repertoires in COVID-19. The data were produced by immunoSEQ multiplex PCR, yet TCRdb's version contains in-frame clones alone and is incomplete. The sample includes under 250,000 clones, 65% to 85% of them seen just once. Trimming took off 0 bases at V and 3 bases at J, with 14 bases between the two ends. The CDR3 is 16 residues long. Germline V gene sequence: CDR1 SGHDT, CDR2 YYEEEE. This TCR was sampled from an elderly woman with acute or convalescent COVID-19. Material: peripheral blood. V usage is TRBV5-6 and J usage is TRBJ2-3; D uncertain. CDR3: CASSLGPPGGTDTQYF. DNA of the CDR3: TGTGCCAGCAGCTTGGGTCCTCCTGGCGGAACAGATACGCAGTATTTT. The variable domain in full, completed from reference TRBV5-6 and TRBJ2-3, reads DAGVTQSPTHLIKTRGQQVTLRCSPKSGHDTVSWYQQALGQGPQFIFQYYEEEERQRGNFPDRFSGHQFPNYSSELNVNALLLGDSALYLCASSLGPPGGTDTQYFGPGTRLTVL.